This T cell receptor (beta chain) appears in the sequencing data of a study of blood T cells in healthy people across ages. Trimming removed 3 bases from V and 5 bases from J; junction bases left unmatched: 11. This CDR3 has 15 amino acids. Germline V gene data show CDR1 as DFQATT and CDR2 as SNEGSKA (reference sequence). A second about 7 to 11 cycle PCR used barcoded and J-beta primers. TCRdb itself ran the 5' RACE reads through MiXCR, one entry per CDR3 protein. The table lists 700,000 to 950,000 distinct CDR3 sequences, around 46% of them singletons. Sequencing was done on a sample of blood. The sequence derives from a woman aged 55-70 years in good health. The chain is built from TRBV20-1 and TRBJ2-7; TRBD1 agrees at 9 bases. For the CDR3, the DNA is TGCAGTGCTAGCCCGACAGGGGGATATATAGACGAGCAGTACTTC. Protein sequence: CSASPTGGYIDEQYF.